This T cell receptor (beta chain) was documented in a study of regulatory T cells in long-lasting Graves disease. The CDR3 has 15 residues. Trimming at V came to 10 bases and at J to 6 bases, leaving 15 bases not matched to a gene. CDR1 and CDR2 (germline): MNHEY, SMNVEV (reference sequence). Time point of the sample: persistent/refractory GD, antithyroid drugs over 5 years with positive TRAb. PBMCs provided the RNA from which the TCR library was made. According to the study, TCR beta libraries were built with iRepertoire HTBI primers and CDR3-region Arm-PCR. TCRdb analysed the multiplex PCR reads with MiXCR anew, one entry per CDR3 protein. The sample lists some 300,000 distinct CDR3 sequences; around 23% were seen once.

The receptor was derived from a female donor with Graves disease. This specimen consisted of peripheral blood mononuclear cells (PBMCs), obtained when the disease was refractory, from a patient treated with antithyroid drugs. The chain recombines TRBV27 with TRBJ2-1; 7 nucleotides match TRBD2. The CDR3 here is CATKTSWSGLNEQFF. The DNA of the CDR3 is TGTGCCACCAAGACTAGCTGGAGCGGCCTCAATGAGCAGTTCTTC.